The clone carrying this T cell receptor beta chain came up once. Patients in Seattle were enrolled during active infection, then followed longitudinally. This specimen comes from a study of blood T cell repertoires in COVID-19. Across the study: COVID-19 samples, acute and convalescent, were from the United States, Italy and Spain.

Germline loops: CDR1 MNHEY, CDR2 SVGEGT. The CDR3 sequence is 15 residues long. Trimming took 2 bases from V and 3 from J; bases not matched to a gene: 4. Original processing notes: Cell counts per sample came from amplifying reference gene primers. Data came from immunoSEQ multiplex PCR; TCRdb stores just in-frame clones and leaves some out. V, J and clone size are taken as reported in that table, and D and trimming were inferred from the DNA itself. This sample carries 150,000 to 200,000 clones, around 86% of them seen once, and the ten largest clones take roughly 7.5%. This sequence originates from a woman aged 70-85 years with COVID-19, enrolled during active disease. Sample: peripheral blood. V is TRBV6-2 or TRBV6-3 and J is TRBJ2-1, with TRBD1 matching over 7 bases. CDR3 amino acids: CASSYRDRLYNEQFF. The CDR3 DNA follows: TGTGCCAGCAGTTACCGGGACAGACTCTACAATGAGCAGTTCTTC.